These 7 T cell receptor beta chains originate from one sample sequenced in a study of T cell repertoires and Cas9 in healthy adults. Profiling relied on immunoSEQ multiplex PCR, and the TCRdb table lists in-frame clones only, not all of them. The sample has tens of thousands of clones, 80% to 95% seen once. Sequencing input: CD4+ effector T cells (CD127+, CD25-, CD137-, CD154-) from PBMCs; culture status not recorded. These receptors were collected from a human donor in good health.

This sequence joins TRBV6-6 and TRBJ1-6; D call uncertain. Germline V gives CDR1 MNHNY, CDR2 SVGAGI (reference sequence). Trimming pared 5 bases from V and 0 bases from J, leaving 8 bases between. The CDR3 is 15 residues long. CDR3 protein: CASSLVSSYNSPLHF. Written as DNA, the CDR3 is TGTGCCAGCAGTCTAGTGAGCTCCTATAATTCACCCCTCCACTTT.

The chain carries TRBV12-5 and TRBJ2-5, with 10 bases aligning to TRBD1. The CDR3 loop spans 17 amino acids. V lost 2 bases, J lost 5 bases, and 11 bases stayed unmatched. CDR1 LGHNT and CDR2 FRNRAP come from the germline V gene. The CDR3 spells CASGLFIRDRGRETQYF. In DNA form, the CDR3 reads TGTGCTAGTGGTTTGTTTATCCGGGACAGGGGACGGGAGACCCAGTACTTC. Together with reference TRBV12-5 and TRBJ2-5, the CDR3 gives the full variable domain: DARVTQTPRHKVTEMGQEVTMRCQPILGHNTVFWYRQTMMQGLELLAYFRNRAPLDDSGMPKDRFSAEMPDATLATLKIQPSEPRDSAVYFCASGLFIRDRGRETQYFGPGTRLLVL.

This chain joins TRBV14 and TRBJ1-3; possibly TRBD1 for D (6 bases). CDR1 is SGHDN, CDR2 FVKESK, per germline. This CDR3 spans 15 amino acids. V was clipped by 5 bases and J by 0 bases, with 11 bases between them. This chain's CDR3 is CASSEGQFSGNTIYF. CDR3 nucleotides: TGTGCCAGCAGCGAAGGACAGTTCTCTGGAAACACCATATATTTT.

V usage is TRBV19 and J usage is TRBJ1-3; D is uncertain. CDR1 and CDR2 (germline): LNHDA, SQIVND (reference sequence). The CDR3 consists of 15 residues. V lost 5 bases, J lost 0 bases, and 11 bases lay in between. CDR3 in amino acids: CASSPAQLSGNTIYF. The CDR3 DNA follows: TGTGCCAGTAGTCCGGCCCAGCTCTCTGGAAACACCATATATTTT.

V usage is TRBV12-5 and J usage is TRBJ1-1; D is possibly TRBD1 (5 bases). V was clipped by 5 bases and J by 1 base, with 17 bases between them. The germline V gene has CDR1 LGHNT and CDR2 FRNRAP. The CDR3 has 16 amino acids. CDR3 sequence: CASGPPTVYTNTEAFF. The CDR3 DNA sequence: TGTGCTAGTGGTCCCCCGACAGTTTACACGAACACTGAAGCTTTCTTT.

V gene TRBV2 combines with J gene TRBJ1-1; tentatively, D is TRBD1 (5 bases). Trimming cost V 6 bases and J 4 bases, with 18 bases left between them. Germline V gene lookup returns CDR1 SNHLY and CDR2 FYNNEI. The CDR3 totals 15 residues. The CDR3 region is CASRSIGGGTTEAFF. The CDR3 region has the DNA TGTGCCAGCAGGTCCATCGGGGGGGGAACCACTGAAGCTTTCTTT.

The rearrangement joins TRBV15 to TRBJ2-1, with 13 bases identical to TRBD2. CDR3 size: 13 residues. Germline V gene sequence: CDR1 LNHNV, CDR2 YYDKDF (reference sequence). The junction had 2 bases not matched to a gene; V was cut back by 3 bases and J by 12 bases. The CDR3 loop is CATSRGLAGMQFF. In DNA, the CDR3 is TGTGCCACCAGCAGGGGACTAGCGGGAATGCAGTTCTTC.